This T cell receptor beta chain appears in the sequencing data of a study of cytomegalovirus exposure and HLA in healthy donors. CDR3 length: 12 residues. V was shortened by 4 bases and J by 8 bases, with 11 bases between the two germline ends. Germline CDR1 and CDR2: SNHLY and FYNNEI. This clone has a single count. The PCR employed 60 Vbeta primers together with 13 Jbeta primers. Sequencing was performed with immunoSEQ multiplex PCR; in TCRdb, only in-frame clones are kept and a portion is missing. The repertoire holds about 130,000 clones, with around 80% as singletons. What was sequenced was PBMCs. J is TRBJ1-2 and V is TRBV2; D unresolved. The TCR comes from a man aged 18 to 29 in good health and CMV-seronegative. In DNA form, the CDR3 reads TGTGCCAGCAGTGGAGGGTCTGGAGGCTACACCTTC. The encoded protein is CASSGGSGGYTF.